Listed below are T cell receptor beta chains from one sample, sequenced in a study of OX40 agonist ivuxolimab in advanced cancers. Repertoires were generated with immunoSEQ multiplex PCR, while TCRdb's copy carries only in-frame clones and drops some. Seen here are roughly 76,000 clones, 88% observed once, and the top ten hold about 3.8%. This sample comprised CD4+ or CD8+ T cells sorted from blood, obtained in a trial of the OX40 agonist ivuxolimab. These receptors were collected from an adult with an advanced solid tumor such as melanoma, head and neck, liver or kidney cancer. The CDR3 runs from the conserved cysteine through the conserved F or W. Fields, in order: CDR3 protein, CDR3 DNA, J gene, D gene, V gene, clone size. The D gene is left open where the match is weak. Size values are once, few and many counts, or a class for expanded clones, and some rows have none.

CDR3aa: CSVPGRQSYNEQFF
CDR3nt: TGCAGCGTGCCGGGACGACAGTCCTACAATGAGCAGTTCTTC
j_gene: TRBJ2-1
d_gene: NA
v_gene: TRBV29-1
abundance: once

CDR3aa: CAISESNRGYYNEQFF
CDR3nt: TGTGCCATCAGTGAGTCGAACAGGGGGTATTACAATGAGCAGTTCTTC
j_gene: TRBJ2-1
d_gene: TRBD1
v_gene: TRBV10-3
abundance: NA

CDR3aa: CASTTGTSGSNEQFF
CDR3nt: TGTGCCAGCACTACCGGGACTAGCGGGAGTAATGAGCAGTTCTTC
j_gene: TRBJ2-1
d_gene: TRBD2
v_gene: TRBV6-5
abundance: NA

CDR3aa: CASSLYRSSWDEQYF
CDR3nt: TGTGCCAGCAGTCTATATCGTAGTTCTTGGGACGAGCAGTACTTC
j_gene: TRBJ2-7
d_gene: NA
v_gene: TRBV6-1
abundance: NA

CDR3aa: CASSPGVPNTEAFF
CDR3nt: TGCGCCAGCTCACCAGGGGTGCCAAACACTGAAGCTTTCTTT
j_gene: TRBJ1-1
d_gene: NA
v_gene: TRBV18
abundance: NA

CDR3aa: CAWRGPHRGITTDTQYF
CDR3nt: TGTGCCTGGAGGGGCCCGCACAGGGGAATCACCACAGATACGCAGTATTTT
j_gene: TRBJ2-3
d_gene: TRBD1
v_gene: TRBV30
abundance: NA

CDR3aa: CSAREAETQYF
CDR3nt: TGCAGTGCTAGAGAGGCGGAGACCCAGTACTTC
j_gene: TRBJ2-5
d_gene: NA
v_gene: TRBV20-1
abundance: NA

CDR3aa: CASSVRDREYNEQFF
CDR3nt: TGTGCCAGCAGTGTCCGGGACAGGGAGTACAATGAGCAGTTCTTC
j_gene: TRBJ2-1
d_gene: TRBD1
v_gene: TRBV9
abundance: once

CDR3aa: CASSTGTASYNEQFF
CDR3nt: TGTGCCAGCTCAACTGGGACAGCATCCTACAATGAGCAGTTCTTC
j_gene: TRBJ2-1
d_gene: TRBD1
v_gene: TRBV18
abundance: NA

CDR3aa: CATSGGQGNTEAFF
CDR3nt: TGTGCCACCAGCGGGGGACAGGGGAACACTGAAGCTTTCTTT
j_gene: TRBJ1-1
d_gene: TRBD1
v_gene: TRBV15
abundance: NA

CDR3aa: CASSKGALTNEKLFF
CDR3nt: TGTGCCAGCAGTAAGGGGGCTCTGACTAATGAAAAACTGTTTTTT
j_gene: TRBJ1-4
d_gene: TRBD1
v_gene: TRBV2
abundance: NA

CDR3aa: CASSFMNPNTEAFF
CDR3nt: TGTGCCAGTAGTTTCATGAACCCGAACACTGAAGCTTTCTTT
j_gene: TRBJ1-1
d_gene: NA
v_gene: TRBV19
abundance: NA

CDR3aa: CASSWGRENTGELFF
CDR3nt: TGTGCCAGCAGCTGGGGGAGGGAGAACACCGGGGAGCTGTTTTTT
j_gene: TRBJ2-2
d_gene: TRBD2
v_gene: TRBV5-5
abundance: NA

CDR3aa: CATPPPDRADSPLHF
CDR3nt: TGCGCCACCCCGCCCCCTGACAGGGCAGATTCACCCCTCCACTTT
j_gene: TRBJ1-6
d_gene: TRBD1
v_gene: TRBV5-1
abundance: NA

CDR3aa: CASRPWDSEKLFF
CDR3nt: TGTGCCAGCAGGCCCTGGGACAGTGAAAAACTGTTTTTT
j_gene: TRBJ1-4
d_gene: TRBD1
v_gene: TRBV6-5
abundance: few

CDR3aa: CASSLSSGAGANVLTF
CDR3nt: TGCGCCAGCAGCTTGTCGTCAGGGGCTGGGGCCAACGTCCTGACTTTC
j_gene: TRBJ2-6
d_gene: NA
v_gene: TRBV5-1
abundance: NA

CDR3aa: CATSGKQQGSTDTQYF
CDR3nt: TGTGCCACCAGCGGCAAGCAGCAGGGGTCCACAGATACGCAGTATTTT
j_gene: TRBJ2-3
d_gene: NA
v_gene: TRBV15
abundance: NA

CDR3aa: CAWSTGNSNQPQHF
CDR3nt: TGTGCCTGGAGTACCGGGAATAGCAATCAGCCCCAGCATTTT
j_gene: TRBJ1-5
d_gene: NA
v_gene: TRBV30
abundance: many

CDR3aa: CASSQTGGTEAFF
CDR3nt: TGTGCCAGCAGCCAAACCGGGGGGACTGAAGCTTTCTTT
j_gene: TRBJ1-1
d_gene: NA
v_gene: TRBV7-8
abundance: NA

CDR3aa: CASSFLTSGNLAKNIQYF
CDR3nt: TGCGCCAGCAGCTTTTTGACTAGCGGGAACCTAGCCAAAAACATTCAGTACTTC
j_gene: TRBJ2-4
d_gene: TRBD2
v_gene: TRBV5-1
abundance: NA

CDR3aa: CASSPLSGGDEKLFF
CDR3nt: TGTGCCAGTAGTCCCCTATCAGGGGGAGATGAAAAACTGTTTTTT
j_gene: TRBJ1-4
d_gene: TRBD1
v_gene: TRBV19
abundance: NA

CDR3aa: CASSPGTGIEQFF
CDR3nt: TGTGCCAGCTCACCGGGGACAGGGATTGAGCAGTTCTTC
j_gene: TRBJ2-1
d_gene: TRBD1
v_gene: TRBV18
abundance: once

CDR3aa: CASSLDEGAAKNIQYF
CDR3nt: TGTGCCAGCAGCTTAGATGAGGGGGCCGCCAAAAACATTCAGTACTTC
j_gene: TRBJ2-4
d_gene: TRBD1
v_gene: TRBV11-1
abundance: NA

CDR3aa: CASSKDVAPTYEQYF
CDR3nt: TGTGCCAGCAGCAAAGACGTCGCCCCTACCTACGAGCAGTACTTC
j_gene: TRBJ2-7
d_gene: NA
v_gene: TRBV21-1
abundance: NA

CDR3aa: CASRLQNTEAFF
CDR3nt: TGTGCCAGCAGGCTTCAGAACACTGAAGCTTTCTTT
j_gene: TRBJ1-1
d_gene: NA
v_gene: TRBV6-1
abundance: NA

CDR3aa: CASSPLWGEDGYTF
CDR3nt: TGTGCCAGCAGCCCCCTGTGGGGGGAGGACGGCTACACCTTC
j_gene: TRBJ1-2
d_gene: NA
v_gene: TRBV7-3
abundance: once

CDR3aa: CASSLNGQGNQETQYF
CDR3nt: TGTGCCAGCAGCTTAAACGGACAGGGAAACCAAGAGACCCAGTACTTC
j_gene: TRBJ2-5
d_gene: TRBD1
v_gene: TRBV7-3
abundance: NA

CDR3aa: CASSRKNEGLGNQPQHF
CDR3nt: TGCGCCAGCAGCCGTAAGAATGAGGGTCTGGGCAATCAGCCCCAGCATTTT
j_gene: TRBJ1-5
d_gene: NA
v_gene: TRBV4-1
abundance: NA

CDR3aa: CASSTGLAGGTGELFF
CDR3nt: TGTGCCAGCAGCACGGGACTAGCGGGAGGCACCGGGGAGCTGTTTTTT
j_gene: TRBJ2-2
d_gene: TRBD2
v_gene: TRBV7-9
abundance: NA

CDR3aa: CASSLSGLQETQYF
CDR3nt: TGTGCCAGCAGTTTGAGCGGCCTCCAAGAGACCCAGTACTTC
j_gene: TRBJ2-5
d_gene: NA
v_gene: TRBV6-5
abundance: NA

CDR3aa: CATRVGDRETQYF
CDR3nt: TGTGCCACCAGAGTCGGGGATAGGGAGACCCAGTACTTC
j_gene: TRBJ2-5
d_gene: NA
v_gene: TRBV15
abundance: NA

CDR3aa: CASSLDNTGGTQYF
CDR3nt: TGTGCCAGCAGCTTAGATAACACGGGGGGGACCCAGTACTTC
j_gene: TRBJ2-5
d_gene: TRBD2
v_gene: TRBV11-3
abundance: NA

CDR3aa: CASRDRVSGNTIYF
CDR3nt: TGTGCCAGCAGGGACAGGGTCTCTGGAAACACCATATATTTT
j_gene: TRBJ1-3
d_gene: TRBD1
v_gene: TRBV28
abundance: NA

CDR3aa: CASMIITGDSREQYF
CDR3nt: TGTGCCAGCATGATTATTACAGGGGACTCTCGCGAGCAGTACTTC
j_gene: TRBJ2-7
d_gene: NA
v_gene: TRBV6-1
abundance: NA

CDR3aa: CASSPIGGTVYNEQFF
CDR3nt: TGTGCCAGCAGCCCCATTGGCGGAACCGTTTACAATGAGCAGTTCTTC
j_gene: TRBJ2-1
d_gene: NA
v_gene: TRBV5-4
abundance: NA

CDR3aa: CASSEHQGTGGSPLHF
CDR3nt: TGTGCCAGCAGTGAACATCAGGGAACCGGTGGATCACCCCTCCACTTT
j_gene: TRBJ1-6
d_gene: NA
v_gene: TRBV2
abundance: NA

CDR3aa: CASSLVASHNEQFF
CDR3nt: TGCGCCAGCAGCTTGGTGGCGTCACACAATGAGCAGTTCTTC
j_gene: TRBJ2-1
d_gene: NA
v_gene: TRBV5-1
abundance: NA

CDR3aa: CASHGLAGGSYNEQFF
CDR3nt: TGTGCCAGCCACGGACTAGCGGGAGGCTCCTACAATGAGCAGTTCTTC
j_gene: TRBJ2-1
d_gene: TRBD2
v_gene: TRBV28
abundance: NA

CDR3aa: CASRPRAAFNEQFF
CDR3nt: TGTGCCAGCAGGCCCCGGGCCGCCTTCAATGAGCAGTTCTTC
j_gene: TRBJ2-1
d_gene: NA
v_gene: TRBV27
abundance: NA

CDR3aa: CASSPAGRGTDTQYF
CDR3nt: TGTGCCAGCAGCCCAGCGGGACGGGGTACAGATACGCAGTATTTT
j_gene: TRBJ2-3
d_gene: TRBD2
v_gene: TRBV16
abundance: NA

CDR3aa: CASSYPGTDTQYF
CDR3nt: TGTGCCAGCAGCTACCCAGGCACAGATACGCAGTATTTT
j_gene: TRBJ2-3
d_gene: NA
v_gene: TRBV9
abundance: NA

CDR3aa: CASSPLRSADTQYF
CDR3nt: TGTGCCAGCAGCCCCTTACGCTCGGCGGATACGCAGTATTTT
j_gene: TRBJ2-3
d_gene: NA
v_gene: TRBV9
abundance: NA

CDR3aa: CAISDSGSRNEQFF
CDR3nt: TGTGCCATCAGCGATAGCGGGAGTCGTAATGAGCAGTTCTTC
j_gene: TRBJ2-1
d_gene: TRBD2
v_gene: TRBV10-3
abundance: NA

CDR3aa: CASSVGKENYGYTF
CDR3nt: TGTGCCAGCAGCGTAGGTAAAGAAAACTATGGCTACACCTTC
j_gene: TRBJ1-2
d_gene: NA
v_gene: TRBV9
abundance: NA

CDR3aa: CASSSDRGRMNTEAFF
CDR3nt: TGCGCCAGCAGCTCTGACAGGGGTAGGATGAACACTGAAGCTTTCTTT
j_gene: TRBJ1-1
d_gene: TRBD1
v_gene: TRBV5-1
abundance: NA

CDR3aa: CASSRFGRDNTGELFF
CDR3nt: TGCGCCAGCAGCCGCTTCGGGAGGGACAACACCGGGGAGCTGTTTTTT
j_gene: TRBJ2-2
d_gene: TRBD2
v_gene: TRBV4-1
abundance: NA

CDR3aa: CASSFDLYNEQFF
CDR3nt: TGCGCCAGCAGCTTTGACCTCTACAATGAGCAGTTCTTC
j_gene: TRBJ2-1
d_gene: NA
v_gene: TRBV5-1
abundance: NA

CDR3aa: CASSPNGAGGNTIYF
CDR3nt: TGTGCCAGCAGCCCGAACGGGGCGGGGGGAAACACCATATATTTT
j_gene: TRBJ1-3
d_gene: NA
v_gene: TRBV27
abundance: NA

CDR3aa: CASSTPGQGRTEAFF
CDR3nt: TGTGCCAGTAGTACGCCAGGACAGGGACGCACTGAAGCTTTCTTT
j_gene: TRBJ1-1
d_gene: TRBD1
v_gene: TRBV19
abundance: NA

CDR3aa: CAGSKAAGEGYGYTF
CDR3nt: TGTGCCGGCAGCAAAGCGGCGGGGGAGGGCTATGGCTACACCTTC
j_gene: TRBJ1-2
d_gene: NA
v_gene: TRBV21-1
abundance: NA